This paragraph reports one T cell receptor (beta chain). Its specificity is not known. The sample is drawn from a study of T cell clonotyping in hematopoietic cell transplantation. The V and J ends lost 3 bases and 4 bases respectively, with 4 bases between them. In germline, CDR1 is MGHRA, CDR2 YSYEKL. CDR3 size: 12 residues. The study's findings and limits: Graft donor and pretransplant recipient Inverse Simpson Index values predicted broader posttransplant TCR diversity. Pathologically expanded recipient clonotypes increased progressively from day 30 to day 180 as diversity fell.

Repertoires were generated with immunoSEQ multiplex PCR, while TCRdb's copy carries only in-frame clones and drops some. The sample consists of some 5,000 clones, approximately 94% of them appearing once. Sequencing used PBMCs, obtained 180 days after allogeneic stem cell transplant. The chain couples TRBV4-1 to TRBJ1-5; unclear D gene. The receptor's source is a male patient in his sixties or seventies who had an allogeneic stem cell transplant from a related donor, so the T cells may come from the graft donor. Some clones in this sample may be carry-over from other donors' samples. As DNA, the CDR3 is TGCGCCAGCAGCCATGGGAATCAGCCCCAGCATTTT. This gives the protein CASSHGNQPQHF.